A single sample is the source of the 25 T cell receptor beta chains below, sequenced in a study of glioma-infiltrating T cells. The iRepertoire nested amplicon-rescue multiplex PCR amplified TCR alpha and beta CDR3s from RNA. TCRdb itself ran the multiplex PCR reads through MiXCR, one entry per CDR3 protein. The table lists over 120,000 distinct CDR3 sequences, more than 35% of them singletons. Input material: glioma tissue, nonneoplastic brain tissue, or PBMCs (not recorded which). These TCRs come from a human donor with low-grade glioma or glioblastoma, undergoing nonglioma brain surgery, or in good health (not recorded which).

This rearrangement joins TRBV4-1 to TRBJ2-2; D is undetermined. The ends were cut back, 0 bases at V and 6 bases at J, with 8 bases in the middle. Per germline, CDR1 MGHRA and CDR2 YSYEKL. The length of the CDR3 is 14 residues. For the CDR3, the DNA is TGCGCCAGCAGCCAAGACAACCCCCCCGGGGAGCTGTTTTTT. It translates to CASSQDNPPGELFF.

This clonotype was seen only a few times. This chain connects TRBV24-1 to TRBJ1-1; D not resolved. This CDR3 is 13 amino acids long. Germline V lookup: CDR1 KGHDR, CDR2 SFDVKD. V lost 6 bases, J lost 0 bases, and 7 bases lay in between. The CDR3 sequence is CATSRGVNTEAFF. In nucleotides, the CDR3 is TGTGCCACCAGTCGTGGGGTGAACACTGAAGCTTTCTTT.

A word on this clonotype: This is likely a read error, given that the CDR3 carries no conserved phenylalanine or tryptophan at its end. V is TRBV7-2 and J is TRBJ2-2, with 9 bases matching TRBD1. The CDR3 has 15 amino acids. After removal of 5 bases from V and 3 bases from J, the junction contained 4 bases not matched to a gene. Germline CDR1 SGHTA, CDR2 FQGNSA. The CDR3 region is CASSHWTGDTGELFL. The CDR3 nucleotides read TGTGCCAGCAGCCACTGGACAGGGGACACCGGGGAGCTGTTTCTT.

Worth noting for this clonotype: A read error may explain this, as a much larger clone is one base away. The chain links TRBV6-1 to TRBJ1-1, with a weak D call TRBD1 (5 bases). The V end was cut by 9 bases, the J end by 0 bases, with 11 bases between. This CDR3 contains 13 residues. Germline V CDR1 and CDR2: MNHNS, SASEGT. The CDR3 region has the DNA TGTGCCAGAACCGACAGCTTGAACACTGAAGCTTTCTTT. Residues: CARTDSLNTEAFF.

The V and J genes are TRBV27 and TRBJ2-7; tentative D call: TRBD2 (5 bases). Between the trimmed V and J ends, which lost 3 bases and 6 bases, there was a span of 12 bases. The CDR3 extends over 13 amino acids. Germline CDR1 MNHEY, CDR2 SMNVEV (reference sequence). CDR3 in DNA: TGTGCCAGCAGTTTGGAGGCGTTTGGCGAGCAGTACTTC. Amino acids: CASSLEAFGEQYF.

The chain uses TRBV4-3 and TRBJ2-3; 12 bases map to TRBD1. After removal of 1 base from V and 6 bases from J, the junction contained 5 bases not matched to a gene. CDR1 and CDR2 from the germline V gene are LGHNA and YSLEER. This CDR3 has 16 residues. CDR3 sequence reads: CASSQAGTGGFDTQYF. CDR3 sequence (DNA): TGCGCCAGCAGCCAAGCCGGGACAGGGGGCTTCGATACGCAGTATTTT.

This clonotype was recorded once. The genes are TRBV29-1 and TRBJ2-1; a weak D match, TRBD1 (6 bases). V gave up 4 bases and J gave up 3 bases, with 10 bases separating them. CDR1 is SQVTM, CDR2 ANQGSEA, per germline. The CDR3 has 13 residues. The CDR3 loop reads CSVGQDLYNEQFF. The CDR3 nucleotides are TGCAGCGTTGGACAGGACCTCTACAATGAGCAGTTCTTC.

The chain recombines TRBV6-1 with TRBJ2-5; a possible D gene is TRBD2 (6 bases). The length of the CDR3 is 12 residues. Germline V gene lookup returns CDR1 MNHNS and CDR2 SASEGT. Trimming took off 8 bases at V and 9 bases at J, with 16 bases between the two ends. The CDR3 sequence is CASWTRTGAQYF. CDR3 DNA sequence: TGTGCCAGCTGGACTCGGACGGGGGCCCAGTACTTC.

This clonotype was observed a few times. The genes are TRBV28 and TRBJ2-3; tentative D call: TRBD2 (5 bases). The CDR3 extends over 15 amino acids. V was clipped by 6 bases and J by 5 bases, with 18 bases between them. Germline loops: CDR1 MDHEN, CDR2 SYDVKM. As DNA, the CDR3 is TGTGCCAGCAGCCGCCTAGCCGCTGAAAAAGATACGCAGTATTTT. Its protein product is CASSRLAAEKDTQYF.

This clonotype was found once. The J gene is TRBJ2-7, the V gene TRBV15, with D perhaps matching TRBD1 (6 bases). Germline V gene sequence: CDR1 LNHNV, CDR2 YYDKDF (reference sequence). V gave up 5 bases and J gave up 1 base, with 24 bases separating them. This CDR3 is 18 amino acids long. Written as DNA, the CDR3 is TGTGCCACCAGCCCAGTCAGCGGCAGGGGCCCTAGATCCTACGAGCAGTACTTC. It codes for CATSPVSGRGPRSYEQYF. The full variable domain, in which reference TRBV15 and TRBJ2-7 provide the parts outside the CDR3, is DAMVIQNPRYQVTQFGKPVTLSCSQTLNHNVMYWYQQKSSQAPKLLFHYYDKDFNNEADTPDNFQSRRPNTSFCFLDIRSPGLGDTAMYLCATSPVSGRGPRSYEQYFGPGTRLTVT.

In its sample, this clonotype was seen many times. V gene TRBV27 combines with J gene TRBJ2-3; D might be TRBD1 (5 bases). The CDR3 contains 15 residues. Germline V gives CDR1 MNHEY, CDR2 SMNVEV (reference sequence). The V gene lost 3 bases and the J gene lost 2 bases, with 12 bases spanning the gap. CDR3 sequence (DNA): TGTGCCAGCAGTTTCCAGGGATATCACACAGATACGCAGTATTTT. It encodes CASSFQGYHTDTQYF.

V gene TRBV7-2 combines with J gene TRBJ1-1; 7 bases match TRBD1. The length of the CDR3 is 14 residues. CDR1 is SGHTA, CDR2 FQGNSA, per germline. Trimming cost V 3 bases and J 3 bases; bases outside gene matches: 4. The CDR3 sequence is CASSFEQGYTEAFF. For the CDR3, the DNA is TGTGCCAGCAGCTTTGAACAGGGGTACACTGAAGCTTTCTTT.

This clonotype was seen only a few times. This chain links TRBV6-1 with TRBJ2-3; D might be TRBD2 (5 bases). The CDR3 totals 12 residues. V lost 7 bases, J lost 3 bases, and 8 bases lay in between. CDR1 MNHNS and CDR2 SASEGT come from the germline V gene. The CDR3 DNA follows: TGTGCCAGCAATGGGAGAACAGATACGCAGTATTTT. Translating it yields CASNGRTDTQYF.

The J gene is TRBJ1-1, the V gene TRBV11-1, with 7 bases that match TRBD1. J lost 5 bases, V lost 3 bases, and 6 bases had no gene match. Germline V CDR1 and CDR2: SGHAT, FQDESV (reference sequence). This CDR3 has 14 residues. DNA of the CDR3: TGTGCCAGCAGCTTTTCCAGGGGGACTACTGAAGCTTTCTTT. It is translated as CASSFSRGTTEAFF.

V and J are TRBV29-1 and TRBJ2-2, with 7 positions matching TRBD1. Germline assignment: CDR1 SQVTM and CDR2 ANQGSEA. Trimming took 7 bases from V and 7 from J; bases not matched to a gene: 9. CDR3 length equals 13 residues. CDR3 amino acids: CSAFRGLDGELFF. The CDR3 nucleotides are TGCAGCGCCTTTAGGGGGCTGGACGGGGAGCTGTTTTTT.

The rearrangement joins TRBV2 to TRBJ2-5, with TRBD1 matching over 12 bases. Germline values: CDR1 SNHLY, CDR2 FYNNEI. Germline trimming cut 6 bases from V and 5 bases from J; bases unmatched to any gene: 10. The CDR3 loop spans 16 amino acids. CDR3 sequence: CASSSAGTGGAETQYF. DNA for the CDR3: TGTGCCAGCAGCTCAGCCGGGACAGGGGGCGCTGAGACCCAGTACTTC.

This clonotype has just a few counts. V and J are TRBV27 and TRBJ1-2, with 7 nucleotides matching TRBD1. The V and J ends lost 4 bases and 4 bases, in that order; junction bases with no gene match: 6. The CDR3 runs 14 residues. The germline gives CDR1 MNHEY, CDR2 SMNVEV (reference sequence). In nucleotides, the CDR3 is TGTGCCAGCAGTTCAGGGGGATCAGGCTATGGCTACACCTTC. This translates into CASSSGGSGYGYTF.

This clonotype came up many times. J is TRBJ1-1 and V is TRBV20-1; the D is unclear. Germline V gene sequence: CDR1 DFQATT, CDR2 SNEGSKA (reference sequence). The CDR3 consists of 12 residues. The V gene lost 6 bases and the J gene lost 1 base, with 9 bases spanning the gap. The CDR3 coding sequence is TGCAGTGCCCAGCCCCCGAACACTGAAGCTTTCTTT. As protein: CSAQPPNTEAFF.

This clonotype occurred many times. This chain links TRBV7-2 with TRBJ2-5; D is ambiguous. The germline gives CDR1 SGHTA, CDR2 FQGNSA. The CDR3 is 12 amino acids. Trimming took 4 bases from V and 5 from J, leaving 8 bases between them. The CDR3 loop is CASSYSIETQYF. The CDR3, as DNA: TGTGCCAGCAGCTATAGCATTGAGACCCAGTACTTC.

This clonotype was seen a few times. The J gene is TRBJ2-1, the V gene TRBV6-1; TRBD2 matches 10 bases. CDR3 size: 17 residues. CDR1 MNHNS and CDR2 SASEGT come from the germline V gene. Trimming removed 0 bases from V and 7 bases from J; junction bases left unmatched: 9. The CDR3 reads CASSEAPRLAGVNEQFF. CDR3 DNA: TGTGCCAGCAGTGAAGCCCCCCGGCTAGCGGGAGTTAATGAGCAGTTCTTC.

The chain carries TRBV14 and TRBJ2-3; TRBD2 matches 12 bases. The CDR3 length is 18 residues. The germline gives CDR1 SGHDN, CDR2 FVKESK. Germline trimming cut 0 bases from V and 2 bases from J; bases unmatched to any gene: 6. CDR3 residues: CASSQELAGGPITDTQYF. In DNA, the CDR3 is TGTGCCAGCAGCCAAGAACTAGCGGGGGGCCCGATCACAGATACGCAGTATTTT.

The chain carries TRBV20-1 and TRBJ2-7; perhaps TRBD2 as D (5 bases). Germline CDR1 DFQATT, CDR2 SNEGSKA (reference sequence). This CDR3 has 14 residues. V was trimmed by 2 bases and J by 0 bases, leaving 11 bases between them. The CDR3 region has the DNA TGCAGTGCTAGAAGGACTCCTAGCTCCTACGAGCAGTACTTC. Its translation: CSARRTPSSYEQYF.

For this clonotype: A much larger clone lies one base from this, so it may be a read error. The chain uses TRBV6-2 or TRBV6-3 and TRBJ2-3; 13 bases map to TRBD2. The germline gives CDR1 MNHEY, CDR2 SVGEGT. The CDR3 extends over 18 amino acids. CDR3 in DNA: TGTGCCAGCAGTTACTCTGGACTAGCGGGAGTTAAAACAGATACGCAGTGTTTT. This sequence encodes CASSYSGLAGVKTDTQCF.

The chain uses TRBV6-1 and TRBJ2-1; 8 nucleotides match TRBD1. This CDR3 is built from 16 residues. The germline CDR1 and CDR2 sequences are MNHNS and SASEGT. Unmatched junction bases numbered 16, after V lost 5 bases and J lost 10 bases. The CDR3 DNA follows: TGTGCCAGCAGTTACGCGCAGGGGGCTCCCAGTGCAGAGCAGTTCTTC. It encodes CASSYAQGAPSAEQFF.

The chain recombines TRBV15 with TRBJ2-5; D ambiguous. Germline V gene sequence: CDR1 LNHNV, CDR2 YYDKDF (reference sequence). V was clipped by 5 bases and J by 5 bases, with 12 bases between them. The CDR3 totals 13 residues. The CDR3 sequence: CATSRGSEETQYF. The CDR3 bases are TGTGCCACCAGCCGCGGATCCGAGGAGACCCAGTACTTC.